The 14 T cell receptor beta chains below were found in one sample sequenced in a study of blood T cell repertoires in COVID-19 (TCRdb year 2020). Library preparation used the immunoSEQ multiplex PCR assay. The table was pulled from immuneACCESS by TCRdb, which kept in-frame rearrangements only. Such tables lose some clones; where checked, under half of the loss comes from unresolved V genes, and the rest has no known cause. The sample yields 100,000 or so clones; nearly 90% were counted once. The ten biggest clones cover around 2% of the sample. The source material was peripheral blood. The receptors were gathered from a man over 45 with active COVID-19.

This sequence joins TRBV4-1 and TRBJ2-3; 12 positions agree with TRBD2. CDR1 MGHRA and CDR2 YSYEKL come from the germline V gene. V was pared by 0 bases and J by 5 bases, with 6 bases of the junction left unmatched. The length of the CDR3 is 17 residues. The CDR3 nucleotides read TGCGCCAGCAGCCAAGACGCGGCTAGCGGGGGGGTAGATACGCAGTATTTT. Translating gives CASSQDAASGGVDTQYF.

The genes are TRBV27 and TRBJ2-1; possible D gene TRBD2, 7 bases. The V gene lost 8 bases and the J gene lost 6 bases, with 8 bases spanning the gap. The germline CDR1 and CDR2 sequences are MNHEY and SMNVEV (reference sequence). The length of the CDR3 is 11 residues. The CDR3 DNA reads TGTGCCAGCGGGGGGGCCAATGAGCAGTTCTTC. This encodes CASGGANEQFF.

The chain is built from TRBV5-6 and TRBJ1-5; TRBD1 agrees at 10 bases. After removal of 4 bases from V and 1 base from J, the junction contained 5 bases not matched to a gene. Germline CDR1 and CDR2: SGHDT and YYEEEE. The CDR3 runs to 16 residues. The CDR3 loop reads CASSATGGLSNQPQHF. The CDR3 DNA is TGTGCCAGCAGCGCGACAGGGGGCTTGAGCAATCAGCCCCAGCATTTT.

The rearrangement links TRBV5-6 to TRBJ2-5, with D perhaps matching TRBD2 (7 bases). V lost 4 bases, J lost 7 bases, and 20 bases lay in between. The CDR3 extends over 15 amino acids. Germline V gene lookup returns CDR1 SGHDT and CDR2 YYEEEE. DNA for the CDR3: TGTGCCAGCAGCCCATACGGCGGGGGCGCCGGGACCCAGTACTTC. Translating it yields CASSPYGGGAGTQYF.

The rearrangement joins TRBV11-2 to TRBJ2-7; 8 bases fit TRBD2. Germline lookup yields CDR1 SGHAT and CDR2 FQNNGV. This CDR3 spans 15 amino acids. Trimming cost V 0 bases and J 4 bases; bases outside gene matches: 5. The CDR3 DNA reads as TGTGCCAGCAGCTTAGATGCGGGGGGCGTATACGAGCAGTACTTC. It encodes CASSLDAGGVYEQYF.

This clone has a single count. The chain combines TRBV4-1 with TRBJ2-3; TRBD2 agrees at 9 bases. CDR3 length equals 17 residues. With V trimmed by 1 base and J by 1 base, 6 bases remained unmatched. Germline V gives CDR1 MGHRA, CDR2 YSYEKL. This chain's CDR3 is CASSQGATSGGTDTQYF. CDR3 sequence (DNA): TGCGCCAGCAGCCAAGGAGCGACTAGCGGAGGCACAGATACGCAGTATTTT.

The chain links TRBV30 to TRBJ1-6; maybe TRBD1 (6 bases). The V and J ends lost 5 bases and 3 bases respectively, with 11 bases between them. The length of the CDR3 is 14 residues. The V gene's germline CDR1 is GTSNPN and CDR2 SVGIG (reference sequence). For the CDR3, the DNA is TGTGCCTGGGGGCCGACAGGCTATAATTCACCCCTCCACTTT. Translated, it gives CAWGPTGYNSPLHF. The full variable domain, with the rest looked up from reference TRBV30 and TRBJ1-6, is SQTIHQWPATLVQPVGSPLSLECTVEGTSNPNLYWYRQAAGRGLQLLFYSVGIGQISSEVPQNLSASRPQDRQFILSSKKLLLSDSGFYLCAWGPTGYNSPLHFGNGTRLTVT.

This chain uses TRBV10-3 with TRBJ2-7; 10 positions agree with TRBD2. This CDR3 region has 20 residues. Germline loops: CDR1 ENHRY, CDR2 SYGVKD. V was clipped by 0 bases and J by 3 bases; unmatched bases: 17. The CDR3, as DNA: TGTGCCATCAGTGAGTCGAAGGTGGTAGCGGGGGGCTCCAGCCTCTACGAGCAGTACTTC. It specifies CAISESKVVAGGSSLYEQYF.

A single count supports this clone. The V call is TRBV29-1, the J call TRBJ2-1; D is perhaps TRBD1 (6 bases). V lost 0 bases to trimming and J lost 3 bases, with 12 bases between them. Germline V gives CDR1 SQVTM, CDR2 ANQGSEA. CDR3 length equals 15 residues. The CDR3 coding sequence is TGCAGCGTTGAAGATCAAGGGGGTTTCTACAATGAGCAGTTCTTC. It translates to CSVEDQGGFYNEQFF.

The CDR3: CSGVSTDTQYF. CDR3 in DNA: TGCAGTGGCGTGTCCACAGATACGCAGTATTTT. This sequence joins TRBV20-1 and TRBJ2-3; D uncertain. Germline V gene lookup returns CDR1 DFQATT and CDR2 SNEGSKA (reference sequence). This CDR3 comprises 11 residues. V was clipped by 7 bases and J by 2 bases, with 7 bases between them.

In its sample, this clone was seen once. The chain has TRBV5-1 and TRBJ2-7; TRBD2 aligns across 7 bases. The CDR3 spans 12 residues. The V gene's germline CDR1 is SGHRS and CDR2 YFSETQ. CDR3 protein: CRSASGSYEQYF. The DNA of the CDR3 is TGCCGGTCGGCTAGCGGATCCTACGAGCAGTACTTC.

The sample holds one count of this clone. The chain carries TRBV3-1 (or the pseudogene TRBV3-2) and TRBJ2-2; D ambiguous. The CDR3 sequence is 14 residues long. The germline V and J ends were trimmed by 0 bases and 6 bases, with 8 bases remaining between them. Germline CDR1 reads LGHDT; CDR2 reads YNNKEL (reference sequence). The CDR3 sequence is CASSQESGSGELFF. The DNA of the CDR3 is TGTGCCAGCAGCCAAGAGTCGGGTTCCGGGGAGCTGTTTTTT.

The chain links TRBV6-6 to TRBJ1-4; D ambiguous. This CDR3 has 14 amino acids. V lost 6 bases, J lost 8 bases, and 16 bases lay in between. Germline values: CDR1 MNHNY, CDR2 SVGAGI (reference sequence). This CDR3 reads CASSDAGSGEKLFF. In DNA, the CDR3 is TGTGCCAGCAGCGACGCAGGTAGCGGGGAAAAACTGTTTTTT.

The rearrangement links TRBV5-4 to TRBJ2-7; D is ambiguous. CDR1 and CDR2 (germline): SGHNT, YYREEE (reference sequence). V lost 4 bases and J 2 bases, leaving 19 bases between the germline ends. The CDR3 consists of 16 residues. The CDR3, as DNA: TGTGCCAGCAGCCATGATCCGAGGCGTTCTACCTACGAGCAGTACTTC. Translation: CASSHDPRRSTYEQYF.